Each of the 17 T cell receptor beta chains below was sequenced from the same sample in a study of blood T cell repertoires in COVID-19. Clones were sequenced by immunoSEQ multiplex PCR, and TCRdb holds only the in-frame ones, with some missing. This repertoire shows roughly 68,000 clones, almost 85% found once; its top ten account for about 23%. Input material: peripheral blood. Receptor source: a man between 45 and 60 years old with acute or convalescent COVID-19.

The chain joins TRBV5-1 to TRBJ2-3; D not certain. With 4 bases removed from V and 0 bases from J, the gap between germline ends came to 12 bases. Germline V gives CDR1 SGHRS, CDR2 YFSETQ. CDR3 length: 15 residues. In DNA, the CDR3 is TGCGCCAGCAGCGTTTCTAGAGCTAGCACAGATACGCAGTATTTT. The encoded protein is CASSVSRASTDTQYF.

The chain links TRBV10-2 to TRBJ2-7; 11 bases are shared with TRBD1. Germline values: CDR1 WSHSY, CDR2 SAAADI. V was clipped by 8 bases and J by 3 bases; unmatched bases: 3. This CDR3 is 13 amino acids long. The DNA for the CDR3 is TGCGCCAGCGCCGGGACAGGGGGCTACGAGCAGTACTTC. Amino acid sequence: CASAGTGGYEQYF.

This clone was found once. The chain couples TRBV3-1 (or the pseudogene TRBV3-2) to TRBJ2-1; 7 positions match TRBD2. With V trimmed by 1 base and J by 10 bases, 13 bases remained unmatched. Germline values: CDR1 LGHDT, CDR2 YNNKEL (reference sequence). This CDR3 comprises 16 residues. In DNA, the CDR3 is TGTGCCAGCAGCCAAGTGTTCCTAGCGGAGCGATCCGAGCAGTTCTTC. Residues: CASSQVFLAERSEQFF.

This chain connects TRBV4-2 to TRBJ2-1, with 8 nucleotides matching TRBD2. The CDR3 runs 17 residues. V lost 0 bases and J lost 4; bases outside the gene matches: 8. Germline-derived CDR1 and CDR2 are LGHNA and YNFKEQ. The CDR3 nucleotides read TGTGCCAGCAGCCAAGATCTGGCAGCGGGGGTTTACAATGAGCAGTTCTTC. Translated, it gives CASSQDLAAGVYNEQFF.

The rearrangement joins TRBV7-8 to TRBJ1-2, with D unclear. The length of the CDR3 is 13 residues. Germline CDR1 reads SGHVS; CDR2 reads FQNEAQ. V gave up 7 bases and J gave up 0 bases, with 9 bases separating them. The CDR3 region has the DNA TGTGCCAGCACGTCAGGATCTAACTATGGCTACACCTTC. Translation: CASTSGSNYGYTF.

The genes are TRBV7-8 and TRBJ2-2; TRBD2 is a possible D gene (6 bases). V lost 2 bases and J lost 0, with 13 bases in between. Per the germline V gene, CDR1 is SGHVS and CDR2 is FQNEAQ. The CDR3 totals 17 residues. CDR3 nucleotide sequence: TGTGCCAGCAGCTTAACTCTGGCGGGGTCGAACACCGGGGAGCTGTTTTTT. As protein: CASSLTLAGSNTGELFF.

The chain uses TRBV14 and TRBJ2-5; 16 bases line up with TRBD2. Trimming cost V 4 bases and J 4 bases; bases outside gene matches: 6. The CDR3 is 17 amino acids. Germline CDR1 reads SGHDN; CDR2 reads FVKESK. The CDR3 DNA sequence: TGTGCCAGCAGCCCGGGACTAGCGGGGGGGCCACGAGAGACCCAGTACTTC. Its protein is CASSPGLAGGPRETQYF.

The CDR3, as DNA: TGTGCCAGCAGGGGACAGGGGGGTCAGCCCCAGCATTTT. It translates to CASRGQGGQPQHF. V and J are TRBV2 and TRBJ1-5; 11 bases map to TRBD1. CDR3 length: 13 amino acids. After removal of 6 bases from V and 6 bases from J, the junction contained 1 base not matched to a gene. Germline loops: CDR1 SNHLY, CDR2 FYNNEI.

This chain uses TRBV12-5 with TRBJ1-5, with a tentative D call TRBD1 (6 bases). Germline values: CDR1 LGHNT, CDR2 FRNRAP. Trimming stripped 4 bases from V and 3 bases from J, with 13 bases between. This CDR3 is 15 amino acids long. The CDR3 nucleotides are TGTGCTAGTGGTTCTCCTCGACAGGACAATCAGCCCCAGCATTTT. It encodes CASGSPRQDNQPQHF.

The CDR3 loop is CASSYLGRGSSYEQYF. The CDR3 region has the DNA TGTGCCAGCAGTTACCTCGGGAGGGGGAGCTCCTACGAGCAGTACTTC. The chain uses TRBV6-5 and TRBJ2-7, with 8 nucleotides matching TRBD2. This CDR3 comprises 16 residues. Germline values: CDR1 MNHEY, CDR2 SVGAGI. V lost 2 bases to trimming and J lost 0 bases; unmatched junction nucleotides: 6.

The chain employs TRBV7-9 and TRBJ2-5; a possible D gene is TRBD1 (5 bases). From germline, CDR1 is SEHNR and CDR2 FQNEAQ (reference sequence). The CDR3 is 15 amino acids. V was pared by 5 bases and J by 2 bases, with 15 bases between. The CDR3: CASSPSGRGQETQYF. The CDR3 coding sequence is TGTGCCAGCAGCCCGTCCGGTAGGGGTCAAGAGACCCAGTACTTC.

The V call is TRBV10-1, the J call TRBJ2-3; weak D call: TRBD2 (5 bases). This CDR3 is 19 amino acids long. V was cut by 0 bases and J by 5 bases, with 24 bases left in between. Germline CDR1 reads WNHNN; CDR2 reads SYGVQD (reference sequence). CDR3 nucleotides: TGCGCCAGCAGTGAGTCCCCCGGAAGAGGCCCCGGGAAGCGAGATACGCAGTATTTT. Translation: CASSESPGRGPGKRDTQYF.

CDR3 in amino acids: CASTPMGAGVSYEQYF. The CDR3 DNA reads TGTGCCAGCACCCCCATGGGGGCAGGGGTCTCCTACGAGCAGTACTTC. The genes are TRBV7-8 and TRBJ2-7; a weak D match, TRBD1 (6 bases). This CDR3 comprises 16 residues. Germline-derived CDR1 and CDR2 are SGHVS and FQNEAQ. The V end lost 7 bases, the J end lost 0 bases, and 19 bases lay between the germline ends.

This clone was seen a few times. This rearrangement joins TRBV7-9 to TRBJ1-2; maybe TRBD1 (6 bases). The CDR3 runs 13 residues. Trimming took off 1 base at V and 7 bases at J, with 10 bases between the two ends. Germline lookup yields CDR1 SEHNR and CDR2 FQNEAQ (reference sequence). The CDR3, as DNA: TGTGCCAGCAGCTTAGAGGACAGCTGTGGCTACACCTTC. Translation: CASSLEDSCGYTF.

The chain is built from TRBV6-1 and TRBJ2-3, with D maybe TRBD1 (6 bases). Germline V gene lookup returns CDR1 MNHNS and CDR2 SASEGT. The CDR3 consists of 15 residues. V dropped 2 bases and J dropped 2 bases, with 11 bases sitting between them. The CDR3 DNA follows: TGTGCCAGCAGTGAATATAGGGGGTTCACAGATACGCAGTATTTT. This encodes CASSEYRGFTDTQYF.

The chain has TRBV12-3 or TRBV12-4 and TRBJ2-1, with 9 positions matching TRBD2. The CDR3 loop spans 13 amino acids. Trimming at V came to 6 bases and at J to 7 bases, leaving 4 bases not matched to a gene. The CDR3 coding sequence is TGTGCCAGCAGCGGGACTAGCAATAATGAGCAGTTCTTC. Translated: CASSGTSNNEQFF.

The chain couples TRBV7-9 to TRBJ1-2; a possible D gene is TRBD1 (5 bases). V dropped 1 base and J dropped 0 bases, with 12 bases sitting between them. The germline V gene has CDR1 SEHNR and CDR2 FQNEAQ (reference sequence). CDR3 length: 16 amino acids. CDR3 sequence: CASSLDGASSNYGYTF. The CDR3, as DNA: TGTGCCAGCAGCTTAGATGGGGCCAGTTCTAACTATGGCTACACCTTC.